The 19 T cell receptor beta chains below were found in one sample sequenced in a study of cytomegalovirus exposure and HLA in healthy donors. 60 Vbeta and 13 Jbeta primers were used in PCR. Sequencing was performed with immunoSEQ multiplex PCR; in TCRdb, only in-frame clones are kept and a portion is missing. In total, the table holds around 53,000 clones. Sequencing was carried out using PBMCs. The receptors shown here come from a woman aged 25 to 39 in good health and CMV-seropositive.

The chain recombines TRBV2 with TRBJ1-6; a possible D gene is TRBD1 (5 bases). The CDR3 contains 14 residues. Trimming took off 4 bases at V and 7 bases at J, with 11 bases between the two ends. Germline lookup yields CDR1 SNHLY and CDR2 FYNNEI. In nucleotides, the CDR3 is TGTGCCAGCAGTGGGGGTGGGGGGAATTCACCCCTCCACTTT. This codes for CASSGGGGNSPLHF.

The chain recombines TRBV30 with TRBJ1-5, with D possibly being TRBD1 (5 bases). The length of the CDR3 is 13 residues. Germline values: CDR1 GTSNPN, CDR2 SVGIG (reference sequence). Trimming left V 5 bases short and J 1 base short, with 9 bases between. The CDR3 protein is CAWGGGSNQPQHF. The CDR3 region has the DNA TGTGCCTGGGGGGGAGGGAGCAATCAGCCCCAGCATTTT.

The chain combines TRBV5-1 with TRBJ1-1; TRBD1 agrees at 8 bases. The CDR3 consists of 13 residues. The junction had 6 bases not matched to a gene; V was cut back by 3 bases and J by 8 bases. Germline CDR1 reads SGHRS; CDR2 reads YFSETQ. The CDR3 DNA is TGCGCCAGCAGCTCCCGGACAGGGTTAGAAGCTTTCTTT. Its translation: CASSSRTGLEAFF.

The chain carries TRBV19 and TRBJ2-3; D is perhaps TRBD1 (6 bases). Germline CDR1 and CDR2: LNHDA and SQIVND (reference sequence). The ends were cut back, 6 bases at V and 2 bases at J, with 15 bases in the middle. CDR3 size: 15 residues. The CDR3 protein is CASSRQRGYTDTQYF. For the CDR3, the DNA is TGTGCCAGTAGCCGACAGAGGGGGTACACAGATACGCAGTATTTT.

Regarding this clone: A read error may account for a junction end that differs from germline. The V gene is TRBV18, the J gene TRBJ2-1; D may be TRBD2 (5 bases). Germline-derived CDR1 and CDR2 are KGHSH and LQKENI. The CDR3 has 18 residues. CDR3 sequence: CASSPPAALASSYNEQFF. The CDR3 DNA is TGTGCCAGCTCGCCACCCGCTGCTCTAGCAAGCTCCTACAATGAGCAGTTCTTC.

The J gene is TRBJ2-1, the V gene TRBV29-1; 10 nucleotides match TRBD2. The CDR3 sequence is 14 residues long. Germline CDR1 reads SQVTM; CDR2 reads ANQGSEA. J gave up 3 bases and V 4 bases, and 3 bases lay outside the gene matches. CDR3 in DNA: TGCAGCGTTGCACCTAGCGGGAGCTACAATGAGCAGTTCTTC. It codes for CSVAPSGSYNEQFF.

This chain's CDR3 is CSVGSTATNEKLFF. Here the CDR3 DNA reads TGCAGCGTTGGATCGACAGCAACTAATGAAAAACTGTTTTTT. The chain couples TRBV29-1 to TRBJ1-4, with D perhaps TRBD1 (5 bases). V lost 4 bases to trimming and J lost 0 bases, with 9 bases between them. The V gene's germline CDR1 is SQVTM and CDR2 ANQGSEA. The CDR3 length is 14 residues.

V usage is TRBV6-5 and J usage is TRBJ2-7, with D perhaps TRBD1 (7 bases). The CDR3 length is 15 residues. Per the germline V gene, CDR1 is MNHEY and CDR2 is SVGAGI. V dropped 5 bases and J dropped 4 bases, with 18 bases sitting between them. The chain's CDR3 is CASSPEGAIYYEQYF. CDR3 coding DNA: TGTGCCAGCAGTCCGGAGGGGGCGATTTATTACGAGCAGTACTTC.

V and J are TRBV28 and TRBJ2-7; 7 nucleotides line up with TRBD1. The V and J ends lost 2 bases and 0 bases, in that order; junction bases with no gene match: 4. The V gene's germline CDR1 is MDHEN and CDR2 SYDVKM. This CDR3 has 15 residues. The CDR3 nucleotides read TGTGCCAGCAGTTTACTACAGGGGACCTCCTACGAGCAGTACTTC. Protein: CASSLLQGTSYEQYF.

For this clone: The germline gene is not matched at one end of the junction; a read error may be the cause. The V and J genes are TRBV28 and TRBJ2-3; 7 bases agree with TRBD2. The CDR3 runs to 15 residues. CDR1 is MDHEN and CDR2 is SYDVKM in the germline V gene. The CDR3 region is CASSMTTHRGDKQYF. CDR3 DNA: TGTGCCAGCAGCATGACCACTCACCGGGGGGATAAGCAGTATTTT.

J is TRBJ2-4 and V is TRBV7-9, with D hard to call. Germline CDR1 and CDR2: SEHNR and FQNEAQ (reference sequence). The CDR3 loop spans 15 amino acids. V was pared by 3 bases and J by 2 bases, with 11 bases between. The CDR3 spells CASSFGQATKNIQYF. CDR3 nucleotides: TGTGCCAGCAGCTTTGGCCAGGCAACCAAAAACATTCAGTACTTC.

In regard to this clone: This sample includes further DNA sequences coding for the same CDR3. V usage is TRBV28 and J usage is TRBJ2-7, with TRBD1 identical over 7 bases. Looked up from germline, CDR1 is MDHEN and CDR2 is SYDVKM. This CDR3 has 13 amino acids. V dropped 3 bases and J dropped 2; count of bases not matched to a gene: 1. CDR3 amino acids: CASSLGQTYEQYF. The CDR3 bases are TGTGCCAGCAGTTTGGGACAGACCTACGAGCAGTACTTC. Filled out from reference TRBV28 and TRBJ2-7, the complete variable domain reads DVKVTQSSRYLVKRTGEKVFLECVQDMDHENMFWYRQDPGLGLRLIYFSYDVKMKEKGDIPEGYSVSREKKERFSLILESASTNQTSMYLCASSLGQTYEQYFGPGTRLTVT.

The chain is built from TRBV30 and TRBJ1-2, with TRBD1 matching 7 bases. CDR1 and CDR2 from the germline V gene are GTSNPN and SVGIG (reference sequence). This CDR3 is 10 amino acids long. CDR3 region: CAYRGYGYTF. DNA for the CDR3: TGTGCTTACAGGGGCTATGGCTACACCTTC.

CDR3 amino acids: CAWIRLAGVAEQFF. DNA of the CDR3: TGTGCCTGGATTCGGCTAGCGGGAGTTGCGGAGCAGTTCTTC. The gene calls are TRBV30 and TRBJ2-1; 10 nucleotides match TRBD2. Unmatched junction bases numbered 10, after V lost 4 bases and J lost 10 bases. The CDR3 totals 14 residues. Germline CDR1 and CDR2: GTSNPN and SVGIG (reference sequence).

With respect to this clone: One junction end disagrees with the germline gene, perhaps due to a read error. This chain links TRBV4-1 with TRBJ2-1; a possible D gene is TRBD1 (6 bases). The V gene's germline CDR1 is MGHRA and CDR2 YSYEKL. This CDR3 spans 15 amino acids. The chain's CDR3 is CASSPGDSSFNEQFF. Written as DNA, the CDR3 is TGCGCCAGCAGCCCAGGGGATTCCTCCTTCAATGAGCAGTTCTTC.

The chain recombines TRBV15 with TRBJ2-7; the match to TRBD2 covers 8 bases. The CDR3 runs 15 residues. CDR1 and CDR2 from the germline V gene are LNHNV and YYDKDF (reference sequence). Losses at the gene ends were 1 base for V and 2 bases for J; bases not matched to a gene: 4. CDR3 loop: CATSRGAGATYEQYF. The CDR3 bases are TGTGCCACCAGCAGAGGAGCGGGAGCAACCTACGAGCAGTACTTC.

V is TRBV27 and J is TRBJ2-5; 13 bases line up with TRBD2. Germline V gives CDR1 MNHEY, CDR2 SMNVEV (reference sequence). V was pared by 4 bases and J by 2 bases, with 4 bases of the junction left unmatched. The CDR3 runs 16 residues. CDR3 DNA sequence: TGTGCCAGCAGTTCTCGGACTAGCGGGGGACAAGAGACCCAGTACTTC. Amino acid sequence: CASSSRTSGGQETQYF.

The V call is TRBV5-1, the J call TRBJ1-2; the match to TRBD1 covers 10 bases. CDR1 SGHRS and CDR2 YFSETQ come from the germline V gene. This CDR3 contains 15 residues. The J segment lost 3 bases and the V segment lost 3 bases, leaving 5 bases of the junction unmatched. This CDR3 reads CASSWGTGDYYGYTF. Written as DNA, the CDR3 is TGCGCCAGCAGCTGGGGGACAGGGGATTACTATGGCTACACCTTC.

As to this clone: This specimen includes other DNA sequences encoding the same CDR3. CDR3 DNA sequence: TGTGCCAGCAGTTACTCGCAGGGGGCGAATTCACCCCTCCACTTT. Translation gives CASSYSQGANSPLHF. V is TRBV6-5 and J is TRBJ1-6, with 8 bases aligning to TRBD1. The CDR3 runs 15 residues. V was pared by 0 bases and J by 7 bases, with 2 bases of the junction left unmatched. Germline V CDR1 and CDR2: MNHEY, SVGAGI.